Below, 8 T cell receptor beta chains from the same sample are listed, as sequenced in a study of PD-1 blockade in classical Hodgkin lymphoma. Every patient was affected by relapse after autologous stem cell transplantation, while exposure to brentuximab vedotin was not uniform. Sequencing used immunoSEQ multiplex PCR; TCRdb keeps in-frame clones, though not all of them. The data show over 10,000 clones, with approximately 86% seen just once and more than 35% held by the top ten. This material consisted of peripheral blood mononuclear cells (PBMCs), taken at baseline. The origin of the receptors is a human donor with classical Hodgkin lymphoma.

The J gene is TRBJ2-7, the V gene TRBV27; D tentatively reads TRBD1 or TRBD2 (6 bases each). Germline values: CDR1 MNHEY, CDR2 SMNVEV (reference sequence). The CDR3 totals 18 residues. Trimming took off 7 bases at V and 2 bases at J, with 27 bases between the two ends. The CDR3 bases are TGTGCCAGCACCTTGAGGCTGGTCGCGGGGACAAGGACCTACGAGCAGTACTTC. Amino acid sequence: CASTLRLVAGTRTYEQYF.

This clone was detected only once. J is TRBJ2-1 and V is TRBV19; D gene ambiguous. The CDR3 is made up of 13 amino acids. Germline values: CDR1 LNHDA, CDR2 SQIVND (reference sequence). V lost 1 base and J lost 5, with 6 bases in between. The CDR3 DNA reads TGTGCCAGTAGTATAGGAGCAAACAATGAGCAGTTCTTC. Translating it yields CASSIGANNEQFF.

In its sample, this clone was seen once. The rearrangement links TRBV6-1 to TRBJ2-1; 11 positions match TRBD2. V trimming: 4 bases; J trimming: 1 base; junction bases outside the gene matches: 15. Germline V gene data show CDR1 as MNHNS and CDR2 as SASEGT. The CDR3 is made up of 20 amino acids. CDR3 DNA: TGTGCCAGCAGTGGGAGTTTTATAGCGGGAGGGGCCGCTTCCTACAATGAGCAGTTCTTC. Its protein product is CASSGSFIAGGAASYNEQFF.

The V and J genes are TRBV16 and TRBJ1-1; TRBD1 matches 7 bases. The CDR3 is 14 residues long. Germline V gene sequence: CDR1 KGHSY, CDR2 FQNENV. Trimming took 0 bases from V and 7 from J; bases not matched to a gene: 5. CDR3 bases: TGTGCCAGCAGCCAATCGGGGACAGCCGGTGAAGCTTTCTTT. Its translation: CASSQSGTAGEAFF. The full variable domain, completed using reference TRBV16 and TRBJ1-1, is GEEVAQTPKHLVRGEGQKAKLYCAPIKGHSYVFWYQQVLKNEFKFLISFQNENVFDETGMPKERFSAKCLPNSPCSLEIQATKLEDSAVYFCASSQSGTAGEAFFGQGTRLTVV.

V gene TRBV10-3 combines with J gene TRBJ2-3; perhaps TRBD2 as D (6 bases). The CDR3 spans 14 residues. V was shortened by 3 bases and J by 4 bases, with 11 bases between the two germline ends. Germline V gene sequence: CDR1 ENHRY, CDR2 SYGVKD. CDR3 sequence: CAISERERPDTQYF. The CDR3 nucleotides are TGTGCCATCAGTGAACGGGAGCGGCCAGATACGCAGTATTTT.

This chain joins TRBV28 and TRBJ1-3, with D possibly TRBD1 on 5 matching bases. The CDR3 extends over 17 amino acids. Germline-derived CDR1 and CDR2 are MDHEN and SYDVKM. Trimming shortened V by 6 bases and J by 0 bases, and 18 bases separated the two germline ends. The CDR3 DNA is TGTGCCAGCAGCCCACACCCGACAGAGCACTCTGGAAACACCATATATTTT. Amino acid sequence: CASSPHPTEHSGNTIYF.

This chain connects TRBV10-2 to TRBJ2-1; D not resolved. V lost 3 bases and J 4 bases, leaving 1 base between the germline ends. Germline CDR1 is WSHSY and CDR2 is SAAADI. CDR3 length: 11 amino acids. CDR3 region: CASSEYNEQFF. The CDR3 DNA is TGCGCCAGCAGTGAATACAATGAGCAGTTCTTC.

The CDR3 DNA reads TGCGCCAGCAGCGGCCGGACAGGAGGATTTGTCCAGCAGTTCTTC. Protein: CASSGRTGGFVQQFF. The V gene is TRBV5-1, the J gene TRBJ2-1, with 7 bases that match TRBD1. Losses at the gene ends were 4 bases for V and 11 bases for J; bases not matched to a gene: 15. CDR1 SGHRS and CDR2 YFSETQ come from the germline V gene. The CDR3 covers 15 residues.